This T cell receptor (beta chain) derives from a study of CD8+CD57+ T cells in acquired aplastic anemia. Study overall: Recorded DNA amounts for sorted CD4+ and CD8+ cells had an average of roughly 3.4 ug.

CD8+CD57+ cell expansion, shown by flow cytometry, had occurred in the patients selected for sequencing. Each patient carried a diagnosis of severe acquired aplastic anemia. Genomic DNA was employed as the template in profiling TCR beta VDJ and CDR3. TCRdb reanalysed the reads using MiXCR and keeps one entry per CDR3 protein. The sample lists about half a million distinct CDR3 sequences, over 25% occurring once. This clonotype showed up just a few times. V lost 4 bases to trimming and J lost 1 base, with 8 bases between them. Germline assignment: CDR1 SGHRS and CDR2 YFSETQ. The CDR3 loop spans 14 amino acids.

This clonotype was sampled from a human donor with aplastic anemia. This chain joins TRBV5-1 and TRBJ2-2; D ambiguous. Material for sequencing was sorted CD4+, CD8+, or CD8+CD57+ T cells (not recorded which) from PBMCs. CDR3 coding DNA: TGCGCCAGCAGCACAACCTTGAACACCGGGGAGCTGTTTTTT. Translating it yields CASSTTLNTGELFF.